The text below deals with one T cell receptor beta chain. Its target is unknown. CDR3 length: 16 amino acids. V was cut by 0 bases and J by 4 bases, with 14 bases left in between. Germline-derived CDR1 and CDR2 are MNHEY and SVGAGI. This entry comes from a study of blood T cells in healthy people across ages. For the study at large: Template switching caught about one barcoded beta molecule for each two T cells. General study points: From one million sequenced T cells, diversity estimates were lower bounds. More naive CD4+ cells and higher diversity were found in long-lived than in aged donors.

The study isolated at least 7 million PBMCs from each sample. The use of a sample-barcoded 5' primer and a J-beta primer mix characterized a second PCR of roughly 7 to 11 cycles. In TCRdb, the 5' RACE reads were re-called with MiXCR into one record per CDR3 protein. The table has roughly 1,800,000 distinct CDR3 sequences, roughly 49% seen once. Source material: blood. The TCR comes from a woman aged 40 to 50 in good health. V and J are TRBV6-5 and TRBJ2-3, with a tentative D call TRBD2 (6 bases). CDR3 region: CASSYSIAGLPDTQYF. Written as DNA, the CDR3 is TGTGCCAGCAGTTACTCGATCGCGGGGTTGCCAGATACGCAGTATTTT.